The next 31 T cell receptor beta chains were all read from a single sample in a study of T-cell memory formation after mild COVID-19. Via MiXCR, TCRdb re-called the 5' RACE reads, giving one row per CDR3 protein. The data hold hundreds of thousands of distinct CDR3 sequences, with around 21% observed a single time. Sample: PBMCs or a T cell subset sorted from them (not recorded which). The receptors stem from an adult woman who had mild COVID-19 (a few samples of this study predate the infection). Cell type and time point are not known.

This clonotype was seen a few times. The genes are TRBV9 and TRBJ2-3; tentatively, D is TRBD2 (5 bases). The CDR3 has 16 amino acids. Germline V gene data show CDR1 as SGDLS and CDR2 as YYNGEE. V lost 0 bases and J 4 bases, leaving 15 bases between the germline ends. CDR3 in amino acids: CASSVASVSRADTQYF. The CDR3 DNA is TGTGCCAGCAGCGTAGCTAGTGTTTCGAGGGCAGATACGCAGTATTTT.

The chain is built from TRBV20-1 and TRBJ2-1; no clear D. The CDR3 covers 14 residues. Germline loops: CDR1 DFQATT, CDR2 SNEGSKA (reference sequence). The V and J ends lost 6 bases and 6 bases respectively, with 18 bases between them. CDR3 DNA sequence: TGCAGTGCCTCTCTATCAGGTGTGGGCAATGAGCAGTTCTTC. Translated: CSASLSGVGNEQFF.

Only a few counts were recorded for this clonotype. The CDR3 region is CASSANPRDPLSYNEQFF. CDR3 DNA: TGTGCCAGCAGCGCAAACCCCCGGGACCCCTTATCTTACAATGAGCAGTTCTTC. The chain couples TRBV9 to TRBJ2-1, with D perhaps being TRBD1 or TRBD2 (5 bases each). The CDR3 spans 18 residues. Germline loops: CDR1 SGDLS, CDR2 YYNGEE. The ends were cut back, 3 bases at V and 4 bases at J, with 23 bases in the middle.

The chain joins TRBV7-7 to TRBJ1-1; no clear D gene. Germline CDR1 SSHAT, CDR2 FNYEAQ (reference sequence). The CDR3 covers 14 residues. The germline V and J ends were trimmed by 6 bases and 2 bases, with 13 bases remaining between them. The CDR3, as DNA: TGTGCCAGCAGACCTATGAGGGTAAACACTGAAGCTTTCTTT. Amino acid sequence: CASRPMRVNTEAFF. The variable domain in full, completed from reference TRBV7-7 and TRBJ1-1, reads GAGVSQSPRYKVTKRGQDVTLRCDPISSHATLYWYQQALGQGPEFLTYFNYEAQPDKSGLPSDRFSAERPEGSISTLTIQRTEQRDSAMYRCASRPMRVNTEAFFGQGTRLTVV.

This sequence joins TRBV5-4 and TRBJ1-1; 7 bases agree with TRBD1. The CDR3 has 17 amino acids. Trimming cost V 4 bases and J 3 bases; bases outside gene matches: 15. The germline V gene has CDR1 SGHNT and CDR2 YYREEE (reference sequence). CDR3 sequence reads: CASSPFIADREDTEAFF. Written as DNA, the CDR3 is TGTGCCAGCAGCCCGTTCATCGCTGACAGGGAGGACACTGAAGCTTTCTTT.

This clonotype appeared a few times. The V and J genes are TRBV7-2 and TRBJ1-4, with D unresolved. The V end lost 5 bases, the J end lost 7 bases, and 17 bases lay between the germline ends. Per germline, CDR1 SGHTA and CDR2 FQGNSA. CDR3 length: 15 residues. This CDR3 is CASSPEPSPSEKLFF. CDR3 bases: TGTGCCAGCAGCCCAGAGCCGAGCCCCTCTGAAAAACTGTTTTTT.

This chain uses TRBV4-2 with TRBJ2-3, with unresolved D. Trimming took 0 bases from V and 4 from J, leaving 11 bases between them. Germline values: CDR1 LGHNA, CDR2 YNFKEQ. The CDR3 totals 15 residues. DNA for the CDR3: TGTGCCAGCAGCCAAGACAGCAGTAGTCCAGATACGCAGTATTTT. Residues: CASSQDSSSPDTQYF.

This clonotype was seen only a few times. CDR3 DNA sequence: TGCGCCAGCAGCAGAAGGACTAGCGGGAGGGCTCGGACCGGGGAGCTGTTTTTT. Amino acids: CASSRRTSGRARTGELFF. This chain connects TRBV5-1 to TRBJ2-2; 15 positions agree with TRBD2. J lost 5 bases, V lost 4 bases, and 9 bases had no gene match. The CDR3 has 18 amino acids. Germline CDR1 is SGHRS and CDR2 is YFSETQ. Full variable domain (outside the CDR3, taken from reference TRBV5-1 and TRBJ2-2): KAGVTQTPRYLIKTRGQQVTLSCSPISGHRSVSWYQQTPGQGLQFLFEYFSETQRNKGNFPGRFSGRQFSNSRSEMNVSTLELGDSALYLCASSRRTSGRARTGELFFGEGSRLTVL.

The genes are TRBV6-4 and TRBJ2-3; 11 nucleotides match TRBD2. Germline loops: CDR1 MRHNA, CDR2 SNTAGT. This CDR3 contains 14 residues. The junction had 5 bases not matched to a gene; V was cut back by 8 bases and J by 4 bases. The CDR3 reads CASANSGGADTQYF. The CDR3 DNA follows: TGTGCCAGCGCCAATAGCGGGGGGGCAGATACGCAGTATTTT.

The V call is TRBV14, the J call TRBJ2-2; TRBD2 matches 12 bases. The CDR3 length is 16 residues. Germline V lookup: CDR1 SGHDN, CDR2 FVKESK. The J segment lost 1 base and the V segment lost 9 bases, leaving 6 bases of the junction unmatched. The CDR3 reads CARTSGGRGNTGELFF. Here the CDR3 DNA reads TGTGCCAGGACTAGCGGGGGCCGTGGGAACACCGGGGAGCTGTTTTTT.

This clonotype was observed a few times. This chain's CDR3 is CASSEWGPTYEQYF. The DNA for the CDR3 is TGTGCCAGCAGTGAATGGGGACCCACCTACGAGCAGTACTTC. The chain combines TRBV6-1 with TRBJ2-7; either TRBD1 or TRBD2 may fit D (5 bases each). This CDR3 region has 14 residues. Germline V lookup: CDR1 MNHNS, CDR2 SASEGT. V shed 2 bases and J shed 2 bases, with 10 bases lying between them.

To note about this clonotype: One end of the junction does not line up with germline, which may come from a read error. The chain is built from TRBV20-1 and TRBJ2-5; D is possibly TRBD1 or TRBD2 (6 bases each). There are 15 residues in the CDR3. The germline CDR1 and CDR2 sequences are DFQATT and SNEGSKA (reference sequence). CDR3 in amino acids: CSASGAGGDKDTQYF. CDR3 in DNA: TGCAGTGCTAGTGGGGCGGGCGGGGACAAAGATACCCAGTACTTC.

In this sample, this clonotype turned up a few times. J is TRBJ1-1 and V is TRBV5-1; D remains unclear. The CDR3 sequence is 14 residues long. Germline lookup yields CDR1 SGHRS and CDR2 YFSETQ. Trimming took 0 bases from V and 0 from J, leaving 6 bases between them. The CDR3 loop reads CASSLVYMNTEAFF. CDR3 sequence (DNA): TGCGCCAGCAGCTTGGTCTACATGAACACTGAAGCTTTCTTT.

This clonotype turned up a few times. CDR3 region: CASSEDAGGSTDTQYF. CDR3 bases: TGTGCCAGCAGTGAAGATGCGGGAGGGAGCACAGATACGCAGTATTTT. J is TRBJ2-3 and V is TRBV2, with TRBD2 identical over 9 bases. The CDR3 is 16 amino acids. The germline gives CDR1 SNHLY, CDR2 FYNNEI. V shed 1 base and J 0 bases; nucleotides not matched to a gene: 2. The whole variable domain, remainder taken from reference TRBV2 and TRBJ2-3, is EPEVTQTPSHQVTQMGQEVILRCVPISNHLYFYWYRQILGQKVEFLVSFYNNEISEKSEIFDDQFSVERPDGSNFTLKIRSTKLEDSAMYFCASSEDAGGSTDTQYFGPGTRLTVL.

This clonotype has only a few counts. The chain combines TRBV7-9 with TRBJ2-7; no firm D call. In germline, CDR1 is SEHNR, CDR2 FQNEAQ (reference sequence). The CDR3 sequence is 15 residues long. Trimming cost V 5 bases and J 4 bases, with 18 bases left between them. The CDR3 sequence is CASSPGVGGKYEQYF. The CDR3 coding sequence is TGTGCCAGCAGCCCGGGTGTTGGCGGTAAATACGAGCAGTACTTC.

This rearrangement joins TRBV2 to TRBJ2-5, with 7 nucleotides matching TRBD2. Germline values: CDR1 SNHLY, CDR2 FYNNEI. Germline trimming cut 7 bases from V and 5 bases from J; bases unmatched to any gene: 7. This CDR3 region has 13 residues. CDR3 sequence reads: CASKPGLQETQYF. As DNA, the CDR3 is TGTGCCAGCAAGCCGGGACTACAGGAGACCCAGTACTTC.

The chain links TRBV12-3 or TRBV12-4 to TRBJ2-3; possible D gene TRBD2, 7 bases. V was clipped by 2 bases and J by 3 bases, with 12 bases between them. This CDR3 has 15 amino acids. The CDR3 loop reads CASSLYGGQTDTQYF. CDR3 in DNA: TGTGCCAGCAGTTTATACGGGGGGCAGACAGATACGCAGTATTTT.

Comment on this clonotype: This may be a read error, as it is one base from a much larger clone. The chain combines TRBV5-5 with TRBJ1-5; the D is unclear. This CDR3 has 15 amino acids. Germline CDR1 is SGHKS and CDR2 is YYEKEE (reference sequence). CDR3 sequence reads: CAISLEAVNNQPQHF. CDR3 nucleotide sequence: TGTGCCATCAGCTTGGAGGCAGTCAACAATCAGCCCCAGCATTTT. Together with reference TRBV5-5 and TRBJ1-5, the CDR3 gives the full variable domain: DAGVTQSPTHLIKTRGQQVTLRCSPISGHKSVSWYQQVLGQGPQFIFQYYEKEERGRGNFPDRFSARQFPNYSSELNVNALLLGDSALYLCAISLEAVNNQPQHFGDGTRLSIL.

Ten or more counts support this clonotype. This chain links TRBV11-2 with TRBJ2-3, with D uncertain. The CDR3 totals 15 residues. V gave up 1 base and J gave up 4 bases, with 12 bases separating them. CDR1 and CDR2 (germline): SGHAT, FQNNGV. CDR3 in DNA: TGTGCCAGCAGCTTAGTCGGGCTAGGACCAGATACGCAGTATTTT. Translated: CASSLVGLGPDTQYF.

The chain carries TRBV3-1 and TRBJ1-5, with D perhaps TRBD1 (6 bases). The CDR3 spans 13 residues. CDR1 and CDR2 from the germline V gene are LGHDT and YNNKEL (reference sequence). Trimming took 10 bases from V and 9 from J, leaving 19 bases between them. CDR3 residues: CATSRGGGTPQHF. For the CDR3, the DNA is TGTGCCACCTCGCGGGGAGGGGGAACGCCCCAGCATTTT.

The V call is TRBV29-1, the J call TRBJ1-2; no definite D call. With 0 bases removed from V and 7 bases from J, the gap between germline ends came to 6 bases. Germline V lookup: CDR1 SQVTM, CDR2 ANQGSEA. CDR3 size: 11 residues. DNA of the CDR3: TGCAGCGTTGAAGAGAATGGTGGCTACACCTTC. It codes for CSVEENGGYTF.

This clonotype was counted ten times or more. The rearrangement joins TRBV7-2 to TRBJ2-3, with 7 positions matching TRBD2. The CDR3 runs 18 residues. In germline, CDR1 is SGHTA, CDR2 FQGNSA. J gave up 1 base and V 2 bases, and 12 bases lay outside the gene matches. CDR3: CASSLTSSGSPGTDTQYF. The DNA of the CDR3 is TGTGCCAGCAGCTTAACCTCTAGCGGTTCCCCGGGCACAGATACGCAGTATTTT.

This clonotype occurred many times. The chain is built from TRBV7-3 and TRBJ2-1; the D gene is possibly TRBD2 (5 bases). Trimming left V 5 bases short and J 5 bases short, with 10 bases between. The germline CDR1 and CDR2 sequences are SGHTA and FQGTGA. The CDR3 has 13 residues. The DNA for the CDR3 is TGTGCCAGCAGCCTGACGCGGGACAATGAGCAGTTCTTC. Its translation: CASSLTRDNEQFF.

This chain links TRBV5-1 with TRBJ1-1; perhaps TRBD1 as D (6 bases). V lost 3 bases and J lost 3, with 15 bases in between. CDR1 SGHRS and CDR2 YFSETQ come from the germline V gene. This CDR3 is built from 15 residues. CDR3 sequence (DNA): TGCGCCAGCAGCTCCATGGCGGGGGCCGACACTGAAGCTTTCTTT. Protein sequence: CASSSMAGADTEAFF.

CDR3 nucleotides: TGCAGCGTTGGGGGGGACCGAGAAGCTTTCTTT. It is translated as CSVGGDREAFF. The rearrangement joins TRBV29-1 to TRBJ1-1, with D perhaps matching TRBD1 (5 bases). The CDR3 extends over 11 amino acids. V dropped 4 bases and J dropped 8 bases, with 11 bases sitting between them. In germline, CDR1 is SQVTM, CDR2 ANQGSEA.

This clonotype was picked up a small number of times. CDR3 in amino acids: CASSAPGTDNNYGYTF. CDR3 coding DNA: TGCGCCAGCAGCGCACCCGGGACAGATAATAACTATGGCTACACCTTC. The chain combines TRBV5-1 with TRBJ1-2, with 7 bases identical to TRBD1. The length of the CDR3 is 16 residues. Germline V gives CDR1 SGHRS, CDR2 YFSETQ. Trimming removed 4 bases from V and 1 base from J; junction bases left unmatched: 10.

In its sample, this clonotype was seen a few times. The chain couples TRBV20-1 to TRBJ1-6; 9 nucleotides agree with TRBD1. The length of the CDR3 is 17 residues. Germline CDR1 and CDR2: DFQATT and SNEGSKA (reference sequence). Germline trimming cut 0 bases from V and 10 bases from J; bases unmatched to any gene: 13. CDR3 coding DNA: TGCAGTGCTAGAGATGGCTTCCGACAGGGGGGGAGGTCACCCCTCCACTTT. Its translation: CSARDGFRQGGRSPLHF.

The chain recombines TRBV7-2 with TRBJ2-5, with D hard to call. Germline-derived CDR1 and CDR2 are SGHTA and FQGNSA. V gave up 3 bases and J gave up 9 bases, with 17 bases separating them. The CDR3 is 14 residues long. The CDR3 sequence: CASSLESGVRAQYF. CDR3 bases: TGTGCCAGCAGCTTGGAGTCTGGGGTTAGGGCCCAGTACTTC.

The CDR3 sequence is CSVDPAGNTGELFF. Here the CDR3 DNA reads TGCAGCGTTGACCCAGCGGGCAACACCGGGGAGCTGTTTTTT. V gene TRBV29-1 combines with J gene TRBJ2-2, with D possibly TRBD2 on 6 matching bases. This CDR3 has 14 amino acids. Germline V gene data show CDR1 as SQVTM and CDR2 as ANQGSEA. With 3 bases removed from V and 2 bases from J, the gap between germline ends came to 10 bases.

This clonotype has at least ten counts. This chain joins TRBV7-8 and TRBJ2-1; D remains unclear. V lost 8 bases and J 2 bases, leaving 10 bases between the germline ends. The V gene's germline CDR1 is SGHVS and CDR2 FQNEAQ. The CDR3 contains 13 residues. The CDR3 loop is CASGAEPYNEQFF. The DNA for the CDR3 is TGTGCCAGCGGTGCGGAGCCCTACAATGAGCAGTTCTTC.

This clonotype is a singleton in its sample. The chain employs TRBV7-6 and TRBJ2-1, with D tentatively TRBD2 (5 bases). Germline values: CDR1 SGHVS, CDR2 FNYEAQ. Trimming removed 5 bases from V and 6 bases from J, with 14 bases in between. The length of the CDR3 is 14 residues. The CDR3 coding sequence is TGTGCCAGCAGCGATCCCCGACGGGGCAATGAGCAGTTCTTC. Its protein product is CASSDPRRGNEQFF.